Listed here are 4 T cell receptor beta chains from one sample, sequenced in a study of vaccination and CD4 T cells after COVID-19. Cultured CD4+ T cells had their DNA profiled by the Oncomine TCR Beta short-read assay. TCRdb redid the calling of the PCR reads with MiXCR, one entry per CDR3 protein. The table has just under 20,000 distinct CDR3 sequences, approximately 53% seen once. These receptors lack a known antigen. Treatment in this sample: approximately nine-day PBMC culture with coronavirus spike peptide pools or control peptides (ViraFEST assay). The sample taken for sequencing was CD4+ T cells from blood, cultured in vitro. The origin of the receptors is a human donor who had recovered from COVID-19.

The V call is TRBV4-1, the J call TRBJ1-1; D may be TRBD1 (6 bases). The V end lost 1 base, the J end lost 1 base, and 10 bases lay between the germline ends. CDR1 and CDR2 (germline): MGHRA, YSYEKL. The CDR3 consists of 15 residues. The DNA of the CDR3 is TGCGCCAGCAGCCAAGTGGGGGCCCGGAACACTGAAGCTTTCTTT. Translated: CASSQVGARNTEAFF.

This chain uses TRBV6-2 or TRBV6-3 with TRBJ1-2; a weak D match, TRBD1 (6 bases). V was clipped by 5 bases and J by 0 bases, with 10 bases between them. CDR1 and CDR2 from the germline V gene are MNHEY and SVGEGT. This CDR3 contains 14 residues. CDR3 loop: CASSRRGSNYGYTF. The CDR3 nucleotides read TGTGCCAGCAGTCGCAGGGGATCTAACTATGGCTACACCTTC.

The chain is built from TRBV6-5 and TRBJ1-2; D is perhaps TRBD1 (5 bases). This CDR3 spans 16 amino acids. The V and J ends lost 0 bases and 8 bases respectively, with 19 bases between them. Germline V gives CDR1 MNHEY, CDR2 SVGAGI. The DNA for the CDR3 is TGTGCCAGCAGTTACTCGAATCAGGGTTGGGCAGGAGGCTACACCTTC. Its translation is CASSYSNQGWAGGYTF.

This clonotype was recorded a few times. The CDR3 protein is CSAGLGAGELFF. The CDR3 nucleotides read TGCAGTGCAGGACTGGGGGCCGGGGAGCTGTTTTTT. The genes are TRBV20-1 and TRBJ2-2, with D perhaps given as TRBD1 or TRBD2 (5 bases each). CDR3 length equals 12 residues. Trimming removed 6 bases at V and 6 bases at J, with 11 bases between. CDR1 and CDR2 from the germline V gene are DFQATT and SNEGSKA (reference sequence).